This T cell receptor beta chain was documented in a study of patients and donors after allogeneic stem cell transplantation. This clonotype was found a few times. TCRdb fed the RT-PCR reads into MiXCR, producing one record per CDR3 protein. The sample shows roughly 880,000 distinct CDR3 sequences, over 15% of them seen only once. This CDR3 spans 11 amino acids. V was clipped by 1 base and J by 5 bases, with 6 bases between them. CDR1 is DFQATT and CDR2 is SNEGSKA in the germline V gene (reference sequence). The sample consisted of blood, either unsorted or a sorted T cell fraction (not recorded which). This chain links TRBV20-1 with TRBJ2-7; no firm D call. This receptor was taken from a human donor who was either an allogeneic HSCT recipient or a stem cell or donor lymphocyte infusion donor (not recorded which). It is not recorded whose cells these are; they may come from a transplant donor. Written as DNA, the CDR3 is TGCAGTGCTAGAGTCTTGGACGAGCAGTACTTC. Its protein is CSARVLDEQYF.